Here is one T cell receptor beta chain with its context. Its antigen is not identified. It was with a sample-barcoded 5' primer and a J-beta primer mix that a second PCR of about 7 to 12 cycles was run. The template-switch adaptor was a 5' adaptor with 12 random nucleotides. It tagged each cDNA molecule. MiXCR, applied by TCRdb to the 5' RACE reads, yields one record per CDR3 protein. The top ten hold approximately 3.6% of the sample, which has roughly 680,000 distinct CDR3 sequences, under 25% seen once. This sample was taken from a study of blood T cells in healthy people across ages. This CDR3 comprises 16 residues. Deletions cut 5 bases from V and 6 bases from J, with 20 bases between. Germline-derived CDR1 and CDR2 are SGHTA and FQGTGA. Findings of the study overall: Naive CD4+ cells and diversity were both higher in long-lived donors than in aged donors.

The clonotype comes from a man between 70 and 80 years old in good health. The J gene is TRBJ2-1, the V gene TRBV7-3, with D possibly called TRBD1 or TRBD2 (5 bases each). Specimen: blood. The CDR3 DNA reads TGTGCCAGCAGCACCCGGGGCGGTGGTTCTCGCAATGAGCAGTTCTTC. Its protein is CASSTRGGGSRNEQFF.